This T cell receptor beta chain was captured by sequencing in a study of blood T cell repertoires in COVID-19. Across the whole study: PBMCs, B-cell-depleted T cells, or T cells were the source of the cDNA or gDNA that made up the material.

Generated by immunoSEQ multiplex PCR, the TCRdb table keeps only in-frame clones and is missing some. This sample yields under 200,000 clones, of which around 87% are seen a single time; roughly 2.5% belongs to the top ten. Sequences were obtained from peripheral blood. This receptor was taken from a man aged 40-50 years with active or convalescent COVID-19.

The CDR3 loop reads CATSATDSNQPQHF. Here the CDR3 DNA reads TGTGCCACCAGTGCGACAGATAGCAATCAGCCCCAGCATTTT. The V call is TRBV24-1, the J call TRBJ1-5, with a tentative D call TRBD1 (5 bases). Germline CDR1 reads KGHDR; CDR2 reads SFDVKD. Trimming cost V 5 bases and J 0 bases, with 7 bases left between them. This CDR3 is built from 14 residues.